The 20 T cell receptor beta chains below come from one sample, sequenced in a study of CD8+ T cells in alopecia areata. Markers used for sorting pooled cutaneous lymph node cells were CD4, CD8alpha, NKG2D, NKG2ACE and others. TCR sequencing used cDNA made by reverse transcription of extracted RNA. Assay: immunoSEQ multiplex PCR; the TCRdb copy retains only in-frame clones and omits some. The sample presents roughly 260,000 clones, none singletons. Sequenced: CD4+ T cells sorted from a lymph node. The receptors here all came from a C3H/HeJ mouse with alopecia areata. MHC haplotype: H2-k.

A few counts support this clone. Gene and germline names: mouse. The CDR3 end lies 4 residues beyond the end of the read and is filled in from the germline J gene. The chain is built from TRBV13-2 and TRBJ2-4; 9 bases agree with TRBD2. The CDR3 is 13 amino acids. CDR1 and CDR2 from the germline V gene are NNHNN and SYGAGS (reference sequence). CDR3 DNA, as far as it was read: TGTGCCAGCGGGTCTGGGGGGGTGAAC. Amino acids: CASGSGGVN. The full CDR3 protein reads CASGSGGVNTLYF.

This clone was seen only a few times. Mouse gene names apply. The CDR3 end falls 3 residues outside the read, so it is completed with the germline J gene. The chain combines TRBV19 with TRBJ1-6; TRBD1 aligns across 11 bases. TRBJ1-6 is recorded as an ORF, its role being uncertain. J gave up 2 bases and V 5 bases, and 3 bases lay outside the gene matches. The germline CDR1 and CDR2 sequences are FNHDT and SITEND (reference sequence). There are 16 residues in the CDR3. CDR3 protein: CASSGDRGAYNSPLYF. The part of the CDR3 DNA that was read is TGTGCCAGCAGCGGGGACAGGGGGGCCTATAATTCGCCC.

This clone was seen more than once but under ten times. Genes here carry mouse names. The CDR3 is cut off 3 residues early in the read; its end comes from the germline J gene. In the same sample, other DNA sequences code for this CDR3. V usage is TRBV19 and J usage is TRBJ1-6; D possibly corresponds to TRBD1 (6 bases). TRBJ1-6 is an ORF; its function is uncertain. Trimming pared 5 bases from V and 8 bases from J, leaving 8 bases between. The CDR3 runs 12 residues. Germline V gives CDR1 FNHDT, CDR2 SITEND (reference sequence). The sequenced CDR3 bases are TGTGCCAGCAGCAACAGGGATTCGCCC. It translates to CASSNRDSP. The complete CDR3 reads CASSNRDSPLYF.

This clone was seen at least ten times. Mouse names are used for the genes. Read sequence stops 4 residues before the CDR3 end, and the germline J gene provides the missing end. Other DNA sequences in this specimen translate into the identical CDR3. J is TRBJ2-1 and V is TRBV5; 8 nucleotides agree with TRBD2. J was trimmed by 1 base and V by 2 bases; bases with no gene match: 1. Germline CDR1 is LGHNA and CDR2 is YNLKQL (reference sequence). The CDR3 totals 15 residues. The sequenced CDR3 bases are TGTGCCAGCAGCCAAACTGGGGGAAACTATGCT. This encodes CASSQTGGNYA. The complete CDR3 protein is CASSQTGGNYAEQFF.

As regards this clone: Mouse names are used for the genes. Read coverage stops 4 residues before the CDR3 terminus; the germline J gene supplies the remainder. The same CDR3 also results from other DNA sequences found in this sample. J is TRBJ2-1 and V is TRBV13-3; 7 bases are a match to TRBD1. Germline-derived CDR1 and CDR2 are NNHDY and SYVADS. J was trimmed by 3 bases and V by 5 bases; bases with no gene match: 5. This CDR3 is built from 14 residues. The sequenced CDR3 bases are TGTGCCAGCAGCCCCGGGACAGCCTATGCT. Translated, it gives CASSPGTAYA. Given in full, the CDR3 is CASSPGTAYAEQFF.

This clone has more than one count but fewer than ten. Mouse names are used for the genes. The CDR3 goes on 4 residues after the read ends, and that part is filled in from the germline J gene. The chain combines TRBV5 with TRBJ2-7; possibly TRBD1 for D (6 bases). Trimming removed 0 bases at V and 3 bases at J, with 12 bases between. The CDR3 has 15 amino acids. The germline CDR1 and CDR2 sequences are LGHNA and YNLKQL (reference sequence). The CDR3: CASSQDRDTFYEQYF. The CDR3 DNA, read in part, is TGTGCCAGCAGCCAAGATCGGGACACCTTCTAT.

The table lists this clone with a few counts. Germline and genes here are mouse. The CDR3 extends 4 residues past the end of the read, so its final part is completed from the germline J gene. This sample also contains other DNA sequences that code for the same CDR3. The V gene is TRBV5, the J gene TRBJ2-7, with TRBD2 matching 8 bases. The ends lost 1 base at V and 1 base at J; junction bases unmatched: 0. Germline V gene sequence: CDR1 LGHNA, CDR2 YNLKQL (reference sequence). The CDR3 spans 14 residues. CDR3 amino acids: CASSQGTGSYEQYF. Incomplete CDR3 DNA: TGTGCCAGCAGCCAAGGGACTGGGTCCTAT.

About this clone: The genes are named according to mouse. Read coverage stops 4 residues before the CDR3 terminus; the germline J gene supplies the remainder. The chain is built from TRBV31 and TRBJ2-4; D is possibly TRBD2 (5 bases). Germline V gives CDR1 GKSSPN, CDR2 SITVG. This CDR3 is built from 12 residues. CDR3 loop: CAWSPDFNTLYF. The CDR3 DNA, read in part, is TGTGCCTGGAGTCCGGACTTTAAC.

In the case of this clone: The gene names given are mouse names. The read stops 4 residues short of the end of the CDR3; the missing end is completed from the germline J gene. The V and J genes are TRBV13-1 and TRBJ2-7, with D possibly matching TRBD1 (6 bases). The CDR3 is made up of 13 amino acids. Germline CDR1 reads NSHNY; CDR2 reads SYGAGN. The CDR3 sequence is CASSDRDKYEQYF. The sequenced part of the CDR3 DNA is TGTGCCAGCAGTGACCGGGACAAATAT.

To note about this clone: These gene names are mouse names. The read terminates 4 residues before the CDR3 end, so the remaining end is supplied by the germline J gene. V usage is TRBV13-1 and J usage is TRBJ2-1, with D tentatively TRBD1 (7 bases). Germline V CDR1 and CDR2: NSHNY, SYGAGN. The CDR3 length is 13 residues. The CDR3 loop reads CASSDQGGAEQFF. Partial CDR3 DNA: TGTGCCAGCAGTGATCAGGGGGGAGCT.

Note on this clone: Genes and germline come from the mouse. From the germline J gene comes the end of the CDR3, since the read stops 4 residues before it. The sample holds other DNA sequences that translate to the same CDR3. The chain carries TRBV13-1 and TRBJ2-5; perhaps TRBD2 as D (6 bases). The CDR3 sequence is 15 residues long. Germline values: CDR1 NSHNY, CDR2 SYGAGN. Trimming left V 0 bases short and J 0 bases short, with 8 bases between. The DNA read from the CDR3 is TGTGCCAGCAGTGATGCTGGGGATAACCAAGAC. This sequence encodes CASSDAGDNQD. The whole CDR3 sequence is CASSDAGDNQDTQYF.

Points on this clone: Germline and genes: mouse. With the read ending 4 residues before the CDR3 end, the germline J gene is used to fill in that end. The chain links TRBV13-2 to TRBJ2-3; 8 bases are shared with TRBD1. Germline CDR1 is NNHNN and CDR2 is SYGAGS (reference sequence). J was trimmed by 0 bases and V by 0 bases; bases with no gene match: 6. The CDR3 is made up of 17 amino acids. The CDR3 bases that were read are TGTGCCAGCGGTGATGCCCGAGACAGGGGAAGTGCAGAA. Translated: CASGDARDRGSAE. In full, the CDR3 reads CASGDARDRGSAETLYF.

Of note for this clone: Gene names and germline refer to mouse. With the read ending 4 residues before the CDR3 end, the germline J gene is used to fill in that end. Other nucleotide sequences in the sample specify the same CDR3. The rearrangement links TRBV19 to TRBJ2-5; no clear D. The germline gives CDR1 FNHDT, CDR2 SITEND (reference sequence). The CDR3 runs to 13 residues. The germline V and J ends were trimmed by 4 bases and 0 bases, with 6 bases remaining between them. The CDR3 loop reads CASSPDNQDTQYF. The DNA read from the CDR3 is TGTGCCAGCAGTCCAGATAACCAAGAC.

In the case of this clone: Gene names are the mouse ones. The read ends 4 residues before the CDR3 terminus; that terminus is restored from the germline J gene. The V call is TRBV29, the J call TRBJ2-5; 11 bases agree with TRBD2. The germline V gene has CDR1 MSHET and CDR2 SYDVDS. This CDR3 spans 15 amino acids. CDR3 amino acids: CASSLSGLGEDTQYF. The sequenced part of the CDR3 DNA is TGTGCTAGCAGTTTATCGGGACTGGGGGAAGAC.

The sample holds a few counts of this clone. Each gene name is a mouse one. Coverage ceases 4 residues before the CDR3 finishes, and the germline J gene fills in the end. Other DNA sequences in the same sample also yield this CDR3. V and J are TRBV1 and TRBJ2-7; D is undetermined. Looked up from germline, CDR1 is NSQYPW and CDR2 is LRSPGD (reference sequence). This CDR3 contains 13 residues. The sequenced part of the CDR3 DNA is TGCACCTGCAGTGCAGAACCAGATTAT. Its protein is CTCSAEPDY. The CDR3 as a whole reads CTCSAEPDYEQYF.

Comments on this clone: The gene names given are mouse names. The CDR3 end falls 4 residues outside the read, so it is completed with the germline J gene. Other DNA sequences within the sample encode an identical CDR3. The chain couples TRBV13-2 to TRBJ2-1; 7 bases map to TRBD2. CDR3 size: 15 residues. In germline, CDR1 is NNHNN, CDR2 SYGAGS (reference sequence). After removal of 0 bases from V and 2 bases from J, the junction contained 2 bases not matched to a gene. The DNA read from the CDR3 is TGTGCCAGCGGTGATGCCGGGGGGGACTATGCT. This sequence encodes CASGDAGGDYA. The CDR3 in full is CASGDAGGDYAEQFF.

In this sample, this clone turned up many times. Gene labels here are mouse ones. The missing CDR3 end, 3 residues past where the read stops, is filled in from the germline J gene. The chain recombines TRBV13-1 with TRBJ1-6, with D possibly TRBD1 on 5 matching bases. TRBJ1-6 is reported as an ORF; its role is uncertain. Germline CDR1 and CDR2: NSHNY and SYGAGN. This CDR3 comprises 15 residues. The germline V and J ends were trimmed by 5 bases and 0 bases, with 9 bases remaining between them. CDR3 DNA (partial): TGTGCCAGCAGCCAGGACATTTCCTATAATTCGCCC. Protein product: CASSQDISYNSP. The CDR3, in full, reads CASSQDISYNSPLYF.

This clone was seen ten or more times. Gene names are mouse gene names. Read sequence stops 4 residues before the CDR3 end, and the germline J gene provides the missing end. The same CDR3 arises from other DNA sequences in this sample as well. This chain connects TRBV14 to TRBJ2-3, with 7 bases aligning to TRBD1. The ends lost 1 base at V and 0 bases at J; junction bases unmatched: 2. CDR1 and CDR2 from the germline V gene are SGHDT and FRDEAV. This CDR3 region has 15 residues. Here the CDR3 reads CASSFRDSSAETLYF. CDR3 DNA (partial): TGTGCCAGCAGTTTCCGGGACAGTAGTGCAGAA.

This clone was recorded at least ten times. Gene labels here are mouse ones. The CDR3 end is not reached by the read, which stops 4 residues before it; the germline J gene fills it in. The sample carries other DNA sequences with the same CDR3. The chain links TRBV17 to TRBJ2-5; 7 nucleotides line up with TRBD1. CDR3 length equals 13 residues. Looked up from germline, CDR1 is MNHDT and CDR2 is YYDKIL. This chain's CDR3 is CASRRDRKDTQYF. The DNA read from the CDR3 is TGTGCTAGCAGGCGGGACAGAAAAGAC.

This clone was recorded a few times. The gene names here belong to mouse. The observed sequence ends 4 residues before the CDR3 terminus, with the missing tail filled in from the germline J gene. This chain connects TRBV13-3 to TRBJ2-3, with 10 positions matching TRBD2. The junction had 3 bases not matched to a gene; V was cut back by 5 bases and J by 0 bases. CDR1 is NNHDY and CDR2 is SYVADS in the germline V gene. This CDR3 region has 15 residues. Here the CDR3 reads CASRTGGGSAETLYF. The CDR3 DNA, read in part, is TGTGCCAGCAGAACTGGGGGGGGTAGTGCAGAA.